One sample yielded the 20 T cell receptor beta chains listed below, sequenced in a study of T cells after yellow fever vaccination (dated by TCRdb to between 2019 and 2020). Library preparation employed 5' RACE. TCRdb names Illumina HiSeq 2500 as the instrument used. TCRdb reran the public reads through fastp at Q25 and MiXCR, keeping productive beta chains. Every CDR3 protein is listed once, alongside the most common genes and DNA of its rows. The sample records 250,000 to 350,000 distinct CDR3 sequences, around 6.8% of which are singletons. About a sixth of the sample lies in the top ten. What this sample's treatment or condition label stands for: live attenuated yellow fever vaccine strain. Here the sequenced sample was PBMCs, taken roughly 45 days after the first yellow fever vaccination. The origin of the receptors is a man aged 18 to 35 who received the YFV17D yellow fever vaccine.

This clonotype was picked up a small number of times. This chain joins TRBV5-6 and TRBJ1-1, with 7 bases fitting TRBD1. Germline assignment: CDR1 SGHDT and CDR2 YYEEEE. This CDR3 spans 14 amino acids. With V trimmed by 0 bases and J by 10 bases, 9 bases remained unmatched. DNA for the CDR3: TGTGCCAGCAGCTTGGGGGCCAGGGGGATAGGAGCTTTCTTT. Encoded protein: CASSLGARGIGAFF.

This clonotype occurred a few times. The CDR3 DNA follows: TGTGCCAGCAGCCGTTGGACAGGGGGCCCGGGCACAGATACGCAGTATTTT. Translation: CASSRWTGGPGTDTQYF. The chain combines TRBV12-3 or TRBV12-4 with TRBJ2-3; 11 bases are a match to TRBD1. The CDR3 is 17 residues long. J lost 1 base, V lost 6 bases, and 9 bases had no gene match.

At least ten counts were recorded for this clonotype. The chain couples TRBV20-1 to TRBJ2-5, with unresolved D. The CDR3 extends over 15 amino acids. V lost 0 bases, J lost 4 bases, and 15 bases lay in between. Germline assignment: CDR1 DFQATT and CDR2 SNEGSKA (reference sequence). Here the CDR3 reads CSARDPLGSTETQYF. In DNA form, the CDR3 reads TGCAGTGCTAGAGACCCCCTAGGTAGCACAGAGACCCAGTACTTC.

Ten or more counts support this clonotype. V and J are TRBV5-1 and TRBJ2-1; D perhaps matches TRBD1 (5 bases). Germline V gene sequence: CDR1 SGHRS, CDR2 YFSETQ. The CDR3 spans 12 residues. V dropped 3 bases and J dropped 7 bases, with 8 bases sitting between them. The CDR3 reads CASSWGSNEQFF. For the CDR3, the DNA is TGCGCCAGCAGCTGGGGCTCTAATGAGCAGTTCTTC.

In its sample, this clonotype was seen a few times. The chain recombines TRBV19 with TRBJ2-7; 10 bases are shared with TRBD1. Trimming cost V 3 bases and J 2 bases; bases outside gene matches: 4. CDR1 and CDR2 (germline): LNHDA, SQIVND (reference sequence). The CDR3 contains 15 residues. The CDR3 DNA reads TGTGCCAGTAGTATCTCGGACAGGGGGGCCTACGAGCAGTACTTC. Its translation is CASSISDRGAYEQYF.

This chain uses TRBV20-1 with TRBJ1-3; D ambiguous. The CDR3 is made up of 13 amino acids. Germline V gene data show CDR1 as DFQATT and CDR2 as SNEGSKA (reference sequence). Trimming took off 5 bases at V and 0 bases at J, with 8 bases between the two ends. CDR3 coding DNA: TGCAGTGCTGGACTGAACTCTGGAAACACCATATATTTT. Protein sequence: CSAGLNSGNTIYF.

There are a few counts of this clonotype. The genes are TRBV20-1 and TRBJ2-5, with D unclear. Germline V gene sequence: CDR1 DFQATT, CDR2 SNEGSKA (reference sequence). V was pared by 6 bases and J by 3 bases, with 14 bases between. The CDR3 covers 13 residues. This chain's CDR3 is CSAVRYSEETQYF. The CDR3 nucleotides read TGCAGTGCGGTCCGGTACAGTGAAGAGACCCAGTACTTC.

The V and J genes are TRBV7-2 and TRBJ2-1; no firm D call. Germline V gives CDR1 SGHTA, CDR2 FQGNSA. V dropped 5 bases and J dropped 2 bases, with 13 bases sitting between them. The CDR3 runs to 15 residues. Written as DNA, the CDR3 is TGTGCCAGCAGCCCCCCCCCAGCGACCTACAATGAGCAGTTCTTC. Its protein product is CASSPPPATYNEQFF.

This clonotype has more than one count but fewer than ten. V is TRBV12-3 or TRBV12-4 and J is TRBJ1-1; D is possibly TRBD1 (6 bases). The CDR3 totals 12 residues. V gave up 3 bases and J gave up 8 bases, with 10 bases separating them. DNA for the CDR3: TGTGCCAGCAGTTTTTCAGGACAGGAAGCTTTCTTT. It encodes CASSFSGQEAFF.

In its sample, this clonotype was seen many times. The rearrangement joins TRBV15 to TRBJ2-7; D call uncertain. V lost 0 bases and J 3 bases, leaving 12 bases between the germline ends. Germline V lookup: CDR1 LNHNV, CDR2 YYDKDF (reference sequence). The CDR3 extends over 15 amino acids. The CDR3 loop is CATSRDPHSDYEQYV. CDR3 DNA sequence: TGTGCCACCAGCAGAGATCCGCACAGTGACTACGAGCAGTACGTC.

The V call is TRBV6-4, the J call TRBJ1-6; D might be TRBD1 (6 bases). Germline V gene data show CDR1 as MRHNA and CDR2 as SNTAGT. V was pared by 4 bases and J by 10 bases, with 20 bases between. This CDR3 comprises 16 residues. The CDR3 DNA reads as TGTGCCAGCAGTGTCCCCGTGGGGACACCATGGTCACCCCTCCACTTT. This gives the protein CASSVPVGTPWSPLHF.

This sequence joins TRBV19 and TRBJ1-2; D unclear. CDR1 and CDR2 from the germline V gene are LNHDA and SQIVND (reference sequence). V dropped 10 bases and J dropped 4 bases, with 10 bases sitting between them. This CDR3 comprises 11 residues. Here the CDR3 DNA reads TGTGCCACCACGAGTGGCTATGGCTACACCTTC. Translation: CATTSGYGYTF.

In this sample, this clonotype turned up a few times. V gene TRBV12-3 or TRBV12-4 combines with J gene TRBJ1-1; 9 bases agree with TRBD1. The trim removed 4 bases at V and 3 bases at J, leaving 3 bases unmatched. This CDR3 contains 14 residues. The CDR3 DNA is TGTGCCAGCAGTTACGGACAGGGGTACACTGAAGCTTTCTTT. Translated, it gives CASSYGQGYTEAFF.

This chain connects TRBV20-1 to TRBJ2-7; D gene ambiguous. CDR3 length equals 11 residues. Trimming took off 6 bases at V and 7 bases at J, with 13 bases between the two ends. Germline CDR1 is DFQATT and CDR2 is SNEGSKA (reference sequence). CDR3 in amino acids: CSALRVGEQYF. The CDR3 DNA follows: TGCAGTGCCCTCCGTGTAGGGGAGCAGTACTTC.

As regards this clonotype: Mismatch with germline at one junction end may stem from a read error. CDR3: CASSQAEGPYELYF. The CDR3 DNA sequence: TGCGCCAGCAGCCAAGCGGAGGGGCCCTACGAGCTGTACTTC. The chain couples TRBV4-3 to TRBJ2-7, with D maybe TRBD2 (6 bases). Germline assignment: CDR1 LGHNA and CDR2 YSLEER. The CDR3 covers 14 residues.

The chain is built from TRBV7-2 and TRBJ1-3; a weak D match, TRBD1 (6 bases). The CDR3 length is 15 residues. Germline V gene sequence: CDR1 SGHTA, CDR2 FQGNSA. The ends were cut back, 5 bases at V and 4 bases at J, with 15 bases in the middle. The CDR3 nucleotides read TGTGCCAGCAGCCCGGACAGTGGGTGGGGAAACACCATATATTTT. It encodes CASSPDSGWGNTIYF.

This clonotype has only a few counts. This rearrangement joins TRBV20-1 to TRBJ2-1; TRBD1 aligns across 11 bases. Trimming removed 5 bases from V and 8 bases from J; junction bases left unmatched: 11. Germline V gene data show CDR1 as DFQATT and CDR2 as SNEGSKA (reference sequence). This CDR3 spans 15 amino acids. This CDR3 is CSAFLGDRGVHEQFF. The CDR3 nucleotides are TGCAGTGCTTTCCTCGGGGACAGGGGGGTCCATGAGCAGTTCTTC.

The V and J genes are TRBV6-1 and TRBJ2-3; D gene uncertain. CDR1 is MNHNS and CDR2 is SASEGT in the germline V gene. This CDR3 is 16 amino acids long. Trimming left V 5 bases short and J 0 bases short, with 15 bases between. CDR3 bases: TGTGCCAGCAGTCTCGTAGGCAGCCTTAGCACAGATACGCAGTATTTT. This translates into CASSLVGSLSTDTQYF.

The chain is built from TRBV4-3 and TRBJ2-7; D unclear. Germline lookup yields CDR1 LGHNA and CDR2 YSLEER. Trimming left V 1 base short and J 3 bases short, with 16 bases between. The CDR3 consists of 16 residues. The CDR3 coding sequence is TGCGCCAGCAGCCAAGCGAGCGACCGACTTGTCTACGAGCAGTACTTC. Protein sequence: CASSQASDRLVYEQYF.

The table lists this clonotype with a count of one. This rearrangement joins TRBV9 to TRBJ1-4; D is possibly TRBD1 (6 bases). With 3 bases removed from V and 0 bases from J, the gap between germline ends came to 15 bases. The length of the CDR3 is 17 residues. Germline V lookup: CDR1 SGDLS, CDR2 YYNGEE. The CDR3 sequence: CASSGWTAESTNEKLFF. The DNA for the CDR3 is TGTGCCAGCAGCGGGTGGACAGCCGAATCAACTAATGAAAAACTGTTTTTT.